Listed here is a single T cell receptor beta chain. Its specificity is unknown. The sample originates from a study of shared clonotypes between healthy human individuals. Study context: Donors, aged 18 to 49, were a couple of women and three men.

The authors ran the assay at deep level. Only in-frame clones appear in the TCRdb table, and some are missing; sequencing was by immunoSEQ multiplex PCR. The sample records about 2.1 million clones, about 94% being singletons. Naive CD8 isolation took CD45RO-negative cells positively selected for CCR7 and excluded terminally differentiated effector memory CD45RA+ cells. Notes on the study in general: It was observed that approximately 5% of naive CD4 clonotypes were shared across several donors.

V was clipped by 1 base and J by 7 bases, with 8 bases between them. There are 14 residues in the CDR3. Germline assignment: CDR1 MGHRA and CDR2 YSYEKL. The J gene is TRBJ1-6, the V gene TRBV4-1; no clear D gene. Sequences were obtained from naive CD8+ T cells from PBMCs. This sequence originates from a man between 18 and 29 years old in good health. Some clones in this sample may be carry-over from other donors' samples. The CDR3 loop is CASSQGQVNSPLHF. The CDR3, as DNA: TGCGCCAGCAGCCAAGGGCAGGTCAATTCACCCCTCCACTTT.